This T cell receptor (beta chain) was observed in a study of blood T cell repertoires in COVID-19. The CDR3 runs to 14 residues. CDR1 and CDR2 from the germline V gene are LNHDA and SQIVND (reference sequence). The ends were cut back, 2 bases at V and 8 bases at J, with 12 bases in the middle. As handled by the study authors: Amplification with reference gene primers provided the estimates of nucleated cell counts. Data came from immunoSEQ multiplex PCR; TCRdb stores just in-frame clones and leaves some out. V, J and clone size derive from that table, while D and trimming were established from the DNA sequence. The data show 130,000 or so clones, 80% to 90% seen once.

Material for sequencing was peripheral blood. The TCR comes from a woman aged 50 to 65 with acute or convalescent COVID-19. The gene calls are TRBV19 and TRBJ1-4, with D hard to call. The chain's CDR3 is CASSIRTSREKLFF. The DNA for the CDR3 is TGTGCCAGTAGTATAAGGACTTCAAGGGAAAAACTGTTTTTT.